This entry describes one TCR beta chain. The sample comes from a study of Ad26.COV2.S vaccination and SARS-CoV-2 variants. TCRdb's copy holds only in-frame clones and misses some; the assay was immunoSEQ multiplex PCR. The sample contains 450,000 to 550,000 clones, roughly nine tenths of which appear only once. Treatment: over 15 received Ad26.COV2.S at low or high dose, single or two shots; 5 received placebo; per-sample allocation not given. Repertoires come from day 63 after the first vaccine or placebo injection. An Ad26 vector expressing Wuhan-strain SARS-CoV-2 spike served as the vaccine. The V and J ends lost 4 bases and 2 bases respectively, with 9 bases between them. CDR1 is SNHLY, CDR2 FYNNEI, per germline. This CDR3 region has 13 residues.

The sequence was collected from a person between 18 and 65 years old who received the Ad26.COV2.S COVID-19 vaccine or a placebo. V usage is TRBV2 and J usage is TRBJ2-7; D ambiguous. The specimen comprised peripheral blood, sampled in a trial of Ad26.COV2.S vaccine versus placebo. As DNA, the CDR3 is TGTGCCAGCAGTGTATCGCCGACCTACGAGCAGTACTTC. As protein: CASSVSPTYEQYF.